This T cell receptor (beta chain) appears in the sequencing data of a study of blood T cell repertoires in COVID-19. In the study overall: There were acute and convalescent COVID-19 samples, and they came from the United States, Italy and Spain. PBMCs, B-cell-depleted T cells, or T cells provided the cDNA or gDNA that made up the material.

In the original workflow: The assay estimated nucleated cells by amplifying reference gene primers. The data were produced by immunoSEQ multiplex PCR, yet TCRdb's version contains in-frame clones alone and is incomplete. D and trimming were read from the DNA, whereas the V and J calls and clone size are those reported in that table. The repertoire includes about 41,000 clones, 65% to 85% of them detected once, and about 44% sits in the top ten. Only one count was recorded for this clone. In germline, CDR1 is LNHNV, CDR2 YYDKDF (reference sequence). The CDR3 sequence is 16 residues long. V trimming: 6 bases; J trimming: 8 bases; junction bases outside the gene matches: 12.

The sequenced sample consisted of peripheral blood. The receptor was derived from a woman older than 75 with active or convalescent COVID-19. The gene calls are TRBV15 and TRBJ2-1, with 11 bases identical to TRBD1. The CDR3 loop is CATRGWGTGGMDEQFF. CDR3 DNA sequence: TGTGCCACCAGAGGTTGGGGGACAGGGGGTATGGATGAGCAGTTCTTC.